This TCR beta chain derives from a study of blood T cell repertoires in COVID-19. Study details: Sites in the United States, Italy and Spain provided acute and convalescent COVID-19 samples.

Patients of the Seattle cohort, enrolled during active infection, were followed longitudinally. Original methodology: Amplified reference gene primers provided the basis for estimating nucleated cell counts. TCRdb keeps only in-frame clones here, not all; method: immunoSEQ multiplex PCR. From that table come the V and J calls and clone size; the DNA was used to work out D and trimming. The repertoire holds 100,000 to 150,000 clones, with roughly 89% as singletons. J gave up 6 bases and V 0 bases, and 7 bases lay outside the gene matches. The CDR3 is made up of 15 amino acids. Germline V lookup: CDR1 MGHRA, CDR2 YSYEKL.

The specimen was peripheral blood. This TCR was sampled from a man in his fifties or sixties with COVID-19, enrolled during active disease. The V and J genes are TRBV4-1 and TRBJ2-7; 8 nucleotides agree with TRBD1. The CDR3 sequence: CASSQEGQGGLEQYF. The CDR3 DNA is TGCGCCAGCAGCCAAGAAGGACAGGGTGGTCTCGAGCAGTACTTC.